The 26 T cell receptor beta chains below all came from one sample that was sequenced in a study of STAT5B mutations in CD4+ large granular lymphocyte leukemia. Assay used: immunoSEQ multiplex PCR; TCRdb lists only in-frame clones, some missing. The sample shows approximately 39,000 clones, approximately 85% of them seen only once. Sequenced input: CD4+ T cells from blood buffy coats. These receptors were obtained from a human donor in good health.

This clone was counted once. The rearrangement links TRBV6-5 to TRBJ2-1; 9 nucleotides match TRBD1. This CDR3 contains 15 residues. CDR1 and CDR2 from the germline V gene are MNHEY and SVGAGI. The trim removed 4 bases at V and 10 bases at J, leaving 11 bases unmatched. CDR3 coding DNA: TGTGCCAGCAGTTTCCGGGACAGGGAGGTCAGGGAGCAGTTCTTC. Residues: CASSFRDREVREQFF.

The chain couples TRBV30 to TRBJ2-5, with 12 bases matching TRBD2. Germline loops: CDR1 GTSNPN, CDR2 SVGIG (reference sequence). With V trimmed by 1 base and J by 9 bases, 6 bases remained unmatched. This CDR3 region has 14 residues. Written as DNA, the CDR3 is TGTGCCTGGAGTGCGACTAGCGGGGGATGGTCCCAGTACTTC. Translated: CAWSATSGGWSQYF.

This clone turned up a few times. J is TRBJ1-2 and V is TRBV5-4; D gene uncertain. Trimming shortened V by 0 bases and J by 3 bases, and 6 bases separated the two germline ends. This CDR3 has 13 residues. Germline CDR1 and CDR2: SGHNT and YYREEE (reference sequence). The CDR3 region is CASSLEDDYGYTF. In nucleotides, the CDR3 is TGTGCCAGCAGCTTGGAAGATGACTATGGCTACACCTTC.

Written as DNA, the CDR3 is TGTGCCAGCAGCGTAGAGGACAGTGGGACGACCCAGTACTTC. Translating gives CASSVEDSGTTQYF. The chain joins TRBV7-8 to TRBJ2-5; the D gene is possibly TRBD1 (6 bases). Deletions cut 5 bases from V and 7 bases from J, with 17 bases between. Germline V gene data show CDR1 as SGHVS and CDR2 as FQNEAQ. CDR3 length: 14 residues.

The genes are TRBV7-9 and TRBJ2-6; D ambiguous. The germline CDR1 and CDR2 sequences are SEHNR and FQNEAQ (reference sequence). Trimming removed 2 bases at V and 3 bases at J, with 8 bases between. CDR3 length equals 15 residues. As DNA, the CDR3 is TGTGCCAGCAGCTTATCCGCCGATGGGGCCAACGTCCTGACTTTC. This translates into CASSLSADGANVLTF.

The chain couples TRBV18 to TRBJ2-3; a weak D match, TRBD2 (5 bases). V was pared by 3 bases and J by 1 base, with 11 bases between. The germline CDR1 and CDR2 sequences are KGHSH and LQKENI. This CDR3 is built from 15 residues. The CDR3: CASSPPGFGTDTQYF. The CDR3 DNA reads as TGTGCCAGCTCACCCCCGGGGTTCGGCACAGATACGCAGTATTTT.

This sequence joins TRBV19 and TRBJ2-3, with D unresolved. Germline V lookup: CDR1 LNHDA, CDR2 SQIVND (reference sequence). This CDR3 contains 15 residues. The V gene lost 5 bases and the J gene lost 0 bases, with 12 bases spanning the gap. CDR3 bases: TGTGCCAGTAGTCCCCGGCCAGGTAGCACAGATACGCAGTATTTT. Translation gives CASSPRPGSTDTQYF.

This clone was seen only once. The rearrangement joins TRBV7-3 to TRBJ2-3; 8 positions agree with TRBD2. The CDR3 loop spans 16 amino acids. CDR1 and CDR2 from the germline V gene are SGHTA and FQGTGA. V was clipped by 5 bases and J by 1 base; unmatched bases: 8. The DNA of the CDR3 is TGTGCCAGCAGCCTGCGAGCGGGAGTAGGCACAGATACGCAGTATTTT. Translating gives CASSLRAGVGTDTQYF. Based on the CDR3 plus reference TRBV7-3 and TRBJ2-3, the full variable domain is GAGVSQTPSNKVTEKGKYVELRCDPISGHTALYWYRQSLGQGPEFLIYFQGTGAADDSGLPNDRFFAVRPEGSVSTLKIQRTERGDSAVYLCASSLRAGVGTDTQYFGPGTRLTVL.

The chain employs TRBV5-6 and TRBJ1-3; D might be TRBD1 (5 bases). CDR1 and CDR2 (germline): SGHDT, YYEEEE. Deletions cut 1 base from V and 2 bases from J, with 16 bases between. The CDR3 loop spans 17 amino acids. The CDR3 loop is CASSLRGPRAPGNTIYF. The CDR3, as DNA: TGTGCCAGCAGCTTGCGGGGACCCCGAGCCCCTGGAAACACCATATATTTT. Full variable domain (outside the CDR3, taken from reference TRBV5-6 and TRBJ1-3): DAGVTQSPTHLIKTRGQQVTLRCSPKSGHDTVSWYQQALGQGPQFIFQYYEEEERQRGNFPDRFSGHQFPNYSSELNVNALLLGDSALYLCASSLRGPRAPGNTIYFGEGSWLTVV.

This chain links TRBV9 with TRBJ2-1, with D perhaps being TRBD1 or TRBD2 (5 bases each). Trimming left V 0 bases short and J 5 bases short, with 18 bases between. The CDR3 length is 17 residues. Germline V gives CDR1 SGDLS, CDR2 YYNGEE. The CDR3 DNA follows: TGTGCCAGCAGCGTAGCATGGGGCGGACTTCGAGACAATGAGCAGTTCTTC. Residues: CASSVAWGGLRDNEQFF.

This clone has only one observation. The gene calls are TRBV30 and TRBJ2-7; 9 nucleotides align to TRBD2. CDR3 size: 14 residues. J gave up 4 bases and V 4 bases, and 8 bases lay outside the gene matches. Per germline, CDR1 GTSNPN and CDR2 SVGIG (reference sequence). The CDR3 here is CAWTFSGGGYEQYF. The CDR3 region has the DNA TGTGCCTGGACTTTTAGCGGGGGCGGGTACGAGCAGTACTTC.

The chain joins TRBV10-3 to TRBJ1-5; D is undetermined. This CDR3 comprises 15 residues. CDR1 and CDR2 from the germline V gene are ENHRY and SYGVKD. V lost 2 bases and J 6 bases, leaving 14 bases between the germline ends. CDR3 nucleotides: TGTGCCATCAGTGAGGGCGTCGGATCTAGTCAGCCCCAGCATTTT. Translating gives CAISEGVGSSQPQHF.

This clone appeared a few times. The V gene is TRBV10-1, the J gene TRBJ2-7; D not resolved. Germline loops: CDR1 WNHNN, CDR2 SYGVQD (reference sequence). Trimming took off 0 bases at V and 6 bases at J, with 3 bases between the two ends. This CDR3 is 11 amino acids long. In DNA, the CDR3 is TGCGCCAGCAGTGAGTCGGGCGAGCAGTACTTC. This translates into CASSESGEQYF.

The V and J genes are TRBV19 and TRBJ2-2; 8 bases fit TRBD2. V lost 4 bases to trimming and J lost 1 base; unmatched junction nucleotides: 14. The CDR3 consists of 19 residues. Germline V gene lookup returns CDR1 LNHDA and CDR2 SQIVND (reference sequence). The CDR3 spells CASSKNGAGAPWNTGELFF. The CDR3 region has the DNA TGTGCCAGTAGTAAAAACGGAGCGGGAGCCCCGTGGAACACCGGGGAGCTGTTTTTT.

The chain recombines TRBV6-1 with TRBJ1-1, with a possible D match to TRBD1 (6 bases). CDR1 and CDR2 (germline): MNHNS, SASEGT. Trimming removed 7 bases from V and 1 base from J, with 10 bases in between. The CDR3 covers 13 residues. The CDR3 DNA sequence: TGTGCCAGCATTGTACAGGGGAACACTGAAGCTTTCTTT. Translating it yields CASIVQGNTEAFF.

The V and J genes are TRBV2 and TRBJ2-1, with D uncertain. Trimming removed 3 bases at V and 3 bases at J, with 9 bases between. The CDR3 totals 14 residues. Germline V gives CDR1 SNHLY, CDR2 FYNNEI. The CDR3 DNA reads TGTGCCAGCAGTGAGGCGAGCAGCTACAATGAGCAGTTCTTC. This codes for CASSEASSYNEQFF.

The V call is TRBV6-5, the J call TRBJ1-1; weak D call: TRBD1 (6 bases). The CDR3 has 12 amino acids. Germline lookup yields CDR1 MNHEY and CDR2 SVGAGI. V lost 6 bases and J 4 bases, leaving 9 bases between the germline ends. DNA for the CDR3: TGTGCCAGCAGCCGGGGGCCCACTGAAGCTTTCTTT. This sequence encodes CASSRGPTEAFF.

This clone was detected once. This chain links TRBV6-1 with TRBJ2-7; D is undetermined. The CDR3 contains 13 residues. Germline assignment: CDR1 MNHNS and CDR2 SASEGT. V shed 11 bases and J shed 6 bases, with 20 bases lying between them. CDR3 protein: CASARKTNGEQYF. CDR3 nucleotide sequence: TGTGCCTCCGCCCGAAAAACCAACGGCGAGCAGTACTTC.

The chain combines TRBV10-2 with TRBJ1-5; a weak D match, TRBD1 (6 bases). This CDR3 spans 15 amino acids. Germline values: CDR1 WSHSY, CDR2 SAAADI. V lost 3 bases and J lost 1, with 10 bases in between. DNA for the CDR3: TGCGCCAGCAGTGATCCAGGGGAAAGCAATCAGCCCCAGCATTTT. Amino acids: CASSDPGESNQPQHF.

This chain links TRBV28 with TRBJ2-7; the D gene is possibly TRBD2 (5 bases). The CDR3 runs 14 residues. Germline-derived CDR1 and CDR2 are MDHEN and SYDVKM. Trimming pared 5 bases from V and 1 base from J, leaving 12 bases between. The CDR3 bases are TGTGCCAGCAGTCCACCTGGACTGTCCTACGAGCAGTACTTC. It specifies CASSPPGLSYEQYF.

The chain links TRBV9 to TRBJ1-1; D is undetermined. In germline, CDR1 is SGDLS, CDR2 YYNGEE. CDR3 size: 14 residues. V shed 0 bases and J shed 3 bases, with 9 bases lying between them. The CDR3 coding sequence is TGTGCCAGCAGCGTAGCTGGTGGGGACACTGAAGCTTTCTTT. This gives the protein CASSVAGGDTEAFF.

This clone was seen more than once but under ten times. The J gene is TRBJ2-7, the V gene TRBV7-9; TRBD1 matches 8 bases. V was pared by 1 base and J by 2 bases, with 7 bases of the junction left unmatched. The CDR3 sequence is 16 residues long. The germline gives CDR1 SEHNR, CDR2 FQNEAQ (reference sequence). CDR3 in amino acids: CASSLVLGQAAYEQYF. The CDR3 DNA reads TGTGCCAGCAGCTTAGTACTGGGACAGGCGGCCTACGAGCAGTACTTC.

This chain connects TRBV4-1 to TRBJ2-3; D unresolved. V was trimmed by 1 base and J by 4 bases, leaving 9 bases between them. CDR3 length equals 14 residues. CDR1 and CDR2 from the germline V gene are MGHRA and YSYEKL. CDR3 bases: TGCGCCAGCAGCCAAGTACAGAGATCAGATACGCAGTATTTT. It yields the protein CASSQVQRSDTQYF.

Concerning this clone: The same CDR3 is also encoded by other DNA sequences in this sample. V gene TRBV6-6 combines with J gene TRBJ1-2; D may be TRBD1 (5 bases). CDR1 and CDR2 (germline): MNHNY, SVGAGI (reference sequence). This CDR3 is 14 amino acids long. The V end was cut by 2 bases, the J end by 6 bases, with 13 bases between. The CDR3 sequence is CASSYDSGKDGYTF. The CDR3 coding sequence is TGTGCCAGCAGTTACGATTCAGGGAAGGATGGCTACACCTTC.

The V call is TRBV4-1, the J call TRBJ2-7; 8 nucleotides agree with TRBD1. CDR3 length equals 14 residues. Germline V CDR1 and CDR2: MGHRA, YSYEKL. V dropped 0 bases and J dropped 4; count of bases not matched to a gene: 2. In nucleotides, the CDR3 is TGCGCCAGCAGCCAAGAACACAGGGGGTACGAGCAGTACTTC. Its protein is CASSQEHRGYEQYF.

The chain joins TRBV12-5 to TRBJ2-3; D gene unclear. V gave up 0 bases and J gave up 0 bases, with 7 bases separating them. This CDR3 region has 15 residues. Germline V gene data show CDR1 as LGHNT and CDR2 as FRNRAP. In DNA form, the CDR3 reads TGTGCTAGTGGTTTGGTGGCGGTGAGCACAGATACGCAGTATTTT. This gives the protein CASGLVAVSTDTQYF.